This TCR beta chain is drawn from a study of blood T cell repertoires in COVID-19. Study details: T cells, B-cell-depleted T cells, or PBMCs provided the cDNA or gDNA that served as material.

V shed 2 bases and J shed 6 bases, with 13 bases lying between them. There are 14 residues in the CDR3. Germline V gene sequence: CDR1 ENHRY, CDR2 SYGVKD. How the authors handled the data: The authors estimated nucleated cell counts from reference gene primer amplification. Sequenced by immunoSEQ multiplex PCR; TCRdb stores in-frame clones only, minus some. The V and J calls and the clone size are those of that table, but D and trimming were determined from the DNA. The sample yields approximately 480,000 clones, approximately 92% seen once. The Seattle patients joined while their infection was active and were tracked longitudinally afterward.

V and J are TRBV10-3 and TRBJ1-1; tentatively, D is TRBD1 (5 bases). The TCR comes from a young man with COVID-19, enrolled during active disease. The sample comprised peripheral blood. In DNA, the CDR3 is TGTGCCATCAGTGAGACTACAGGATGGGCTGAAGCTTTCTTT. As protein: CAISETTGWAEAFF.